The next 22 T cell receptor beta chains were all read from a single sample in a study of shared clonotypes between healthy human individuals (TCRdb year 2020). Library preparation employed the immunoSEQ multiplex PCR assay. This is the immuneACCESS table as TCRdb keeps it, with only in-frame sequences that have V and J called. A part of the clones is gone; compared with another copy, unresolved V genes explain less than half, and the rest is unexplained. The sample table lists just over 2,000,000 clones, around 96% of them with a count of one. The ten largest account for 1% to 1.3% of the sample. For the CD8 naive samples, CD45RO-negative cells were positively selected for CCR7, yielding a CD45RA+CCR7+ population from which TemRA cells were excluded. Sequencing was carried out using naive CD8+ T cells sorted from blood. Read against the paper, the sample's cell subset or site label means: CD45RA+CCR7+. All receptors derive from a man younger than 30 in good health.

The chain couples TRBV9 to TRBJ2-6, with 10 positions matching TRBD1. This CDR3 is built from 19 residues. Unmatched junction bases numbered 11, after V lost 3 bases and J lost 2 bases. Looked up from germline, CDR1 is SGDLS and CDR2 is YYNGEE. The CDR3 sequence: CASSDPTGGAIAGANVLTF. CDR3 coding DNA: TGTGCCAGCAGCGACCCGACAGGGGGCGCGATAGCTGGGGCCAACGTCCTGACTTTC.

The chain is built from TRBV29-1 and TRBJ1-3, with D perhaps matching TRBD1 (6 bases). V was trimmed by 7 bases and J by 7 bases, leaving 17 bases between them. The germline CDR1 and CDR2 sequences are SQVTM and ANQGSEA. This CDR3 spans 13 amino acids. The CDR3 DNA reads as TGCAGCGCAGCCGGGGGCGTAAGGAACACCATATATTTT. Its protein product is CSAAGGVRNTIYF.

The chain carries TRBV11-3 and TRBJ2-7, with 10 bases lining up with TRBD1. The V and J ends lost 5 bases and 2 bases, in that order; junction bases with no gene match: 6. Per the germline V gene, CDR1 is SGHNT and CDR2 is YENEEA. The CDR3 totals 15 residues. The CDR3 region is CASSLGGTGAYEQYF. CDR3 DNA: TGTGCCAGCAGCCTAGGCGGGACAGGGGCCTACGAGCAGTACTTC. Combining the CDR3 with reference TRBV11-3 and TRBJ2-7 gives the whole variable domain EAGVVQSPRYKIIEKKQPVAFWCNPISGHNTLYWYLQNLGQGPELLIRYENEEAVDDSQLPKDRFSAERLKGVDSTLKIQPAELGDSAVYLCASSLGGTGAYEQYFGPGTRLTVT.

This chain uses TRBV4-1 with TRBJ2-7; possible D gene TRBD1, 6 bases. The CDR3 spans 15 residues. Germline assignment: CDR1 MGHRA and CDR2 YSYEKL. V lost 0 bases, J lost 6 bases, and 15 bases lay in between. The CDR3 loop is CASSQDPGRGGEQYF. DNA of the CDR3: TGCGCCAGCAGCCAAGATCCGGGGAGAGGGGGCGAGCAGTACTTC.

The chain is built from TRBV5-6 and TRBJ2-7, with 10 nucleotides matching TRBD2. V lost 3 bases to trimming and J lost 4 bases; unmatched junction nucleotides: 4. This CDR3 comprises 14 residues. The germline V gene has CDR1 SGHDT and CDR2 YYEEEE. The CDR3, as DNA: TGTGCCAGCAGCTCTAGCGGGAGTTTTTACGAGCAGTACTTC. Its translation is CASSSSGSFYEQYF.

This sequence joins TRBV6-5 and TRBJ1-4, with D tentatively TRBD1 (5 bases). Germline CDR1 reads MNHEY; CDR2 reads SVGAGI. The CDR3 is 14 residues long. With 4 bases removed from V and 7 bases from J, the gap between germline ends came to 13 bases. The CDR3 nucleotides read TGTGCCAGCAGTTGGGGCGGGTCGCCTGAAAAACTGTTTTTT. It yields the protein CASSWGGSPEKLFF.

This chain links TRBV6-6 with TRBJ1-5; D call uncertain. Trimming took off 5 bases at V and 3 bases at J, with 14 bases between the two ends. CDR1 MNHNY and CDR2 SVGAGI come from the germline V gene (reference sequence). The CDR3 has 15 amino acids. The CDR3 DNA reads TGTGCCAGCAGTACACAACAGTGGTCCAATCAGCCCCAGCATTTT. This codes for CASSTQQWSNQPQHF.

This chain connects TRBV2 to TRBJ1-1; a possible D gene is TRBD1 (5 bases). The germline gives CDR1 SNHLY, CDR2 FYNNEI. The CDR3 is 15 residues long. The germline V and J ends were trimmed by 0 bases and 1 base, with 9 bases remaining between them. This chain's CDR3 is CASSEAYGGNTEAFF. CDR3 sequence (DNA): TGTGCCAGCAGTGAAGCCTATGGGGGGAACACTGAAGCTTTCTTT.

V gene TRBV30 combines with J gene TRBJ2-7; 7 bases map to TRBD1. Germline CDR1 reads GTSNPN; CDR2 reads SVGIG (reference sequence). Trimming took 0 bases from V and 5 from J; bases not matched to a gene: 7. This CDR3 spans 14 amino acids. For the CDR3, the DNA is TGTGCCTGGAGTGTATTGACAGGGCCCGACGAGCAGTACTTC. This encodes CAWSVLTGPDEQYF.

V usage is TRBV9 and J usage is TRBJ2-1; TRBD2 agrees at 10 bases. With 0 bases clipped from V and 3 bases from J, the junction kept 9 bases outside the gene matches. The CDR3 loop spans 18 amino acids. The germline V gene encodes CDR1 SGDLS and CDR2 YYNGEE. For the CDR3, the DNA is TGTGCCAGCAGCGTAGGTCAGGGAGCTAGCGGGGGCTACAATGAGCAGTTCTTC. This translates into CASSVGQGASGGYNEQFF. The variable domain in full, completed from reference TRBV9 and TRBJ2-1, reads DSGVTQTPKHLITATGQRVTLRCSPRSGDLSVYWYQQSLDQGLQFLIQYYNGEERAKGNILERFSAQQFPDLHSELNLSSLELGDSALYFCASSVGQGASGGYNEQFFGPGTRLTVL.

CDR3: CASREGSYGYTF. The CDR3 DNA sequence: TGTGCCAGCAGAGAAGGCTCCTATGGCTACACCTTC. The chain couples TRBV25-1 to TRBJ1-2, with D hard to call. The V gene lost 6 bases and the J gene lost 4 bases, with 9 bases spanning the gap. The germline gives CDR1 MGHDK, CDR2 SYGVNS. The CDR3 loop spans 12 amino acids.

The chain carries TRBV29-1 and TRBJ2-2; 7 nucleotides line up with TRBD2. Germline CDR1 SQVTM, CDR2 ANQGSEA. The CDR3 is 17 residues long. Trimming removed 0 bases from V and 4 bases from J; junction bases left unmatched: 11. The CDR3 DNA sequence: TGCAGCGTTGAAGAGGGGCTAGCGGTCCCGGGCACCGGGGAGCTGTTTTTT. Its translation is CSVEEGLAVPGTGELFF.

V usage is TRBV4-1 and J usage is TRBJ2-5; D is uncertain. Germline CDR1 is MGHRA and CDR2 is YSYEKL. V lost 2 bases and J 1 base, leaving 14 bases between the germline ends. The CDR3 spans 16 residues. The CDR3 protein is CASSQSVADSQETQYF. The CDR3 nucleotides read TGCGCCAGCAGCCAATCTGTAGCAGACTCCCAAGAGACCCAGTACTTC.

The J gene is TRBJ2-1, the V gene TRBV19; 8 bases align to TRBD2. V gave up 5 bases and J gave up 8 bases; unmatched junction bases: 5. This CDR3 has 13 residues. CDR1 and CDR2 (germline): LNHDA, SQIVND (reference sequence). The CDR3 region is CASSQTSVHEQFF. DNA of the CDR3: TGTGCCAGTAGTCAGACTAGCGTTCATGAGCAGTTCTTC.

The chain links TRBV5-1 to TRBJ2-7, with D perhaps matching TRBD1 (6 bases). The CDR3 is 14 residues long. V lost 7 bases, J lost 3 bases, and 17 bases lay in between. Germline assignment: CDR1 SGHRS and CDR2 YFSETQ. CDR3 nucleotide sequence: TGCGCCAGCTCCCCGACGAAGGGGGTCTACGAGCAGTACTTC. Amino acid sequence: CASSPTKGVYEQYF.

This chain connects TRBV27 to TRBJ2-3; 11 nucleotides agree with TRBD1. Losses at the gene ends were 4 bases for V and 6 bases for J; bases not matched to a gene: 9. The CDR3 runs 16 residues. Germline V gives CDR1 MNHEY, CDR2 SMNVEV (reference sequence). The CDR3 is CASSSEGTGGMDTQYF. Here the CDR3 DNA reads TGTGCCAGCAGTTCGGAAGGGACAGGGGGTATGGATACGCAGTATTTT.

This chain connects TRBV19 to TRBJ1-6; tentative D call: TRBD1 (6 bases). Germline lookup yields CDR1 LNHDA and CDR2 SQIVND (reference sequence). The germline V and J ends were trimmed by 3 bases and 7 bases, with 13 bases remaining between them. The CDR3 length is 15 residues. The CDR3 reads CASSMDGGANSPLHF. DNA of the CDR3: TGTGCCAGTAGTATGGATGGGGGCGCGAATTCACCCCTCCACTTT.

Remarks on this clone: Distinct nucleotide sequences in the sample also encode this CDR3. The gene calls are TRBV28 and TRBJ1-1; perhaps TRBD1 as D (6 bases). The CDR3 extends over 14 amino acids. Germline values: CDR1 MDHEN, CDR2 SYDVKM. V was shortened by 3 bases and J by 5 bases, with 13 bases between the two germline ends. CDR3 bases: TGTGCCAGCAGTTTTAGGGGGACGGGAACTGAAGCTTTCTTT. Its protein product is CASSFRGTGTEAFF.

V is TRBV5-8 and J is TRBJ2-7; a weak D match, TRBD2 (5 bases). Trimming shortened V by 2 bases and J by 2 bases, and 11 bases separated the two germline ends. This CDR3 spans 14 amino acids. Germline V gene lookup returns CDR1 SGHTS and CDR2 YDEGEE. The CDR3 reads CASSFEGTPYEQYF. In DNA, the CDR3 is TGTGCCAGCAGCTTCGAGGGAACCCCCTACGAGCAGTACTTC.

In DNA form, the CDR3 reads TGTGCCAGCAGTTCCTCTCTGGGGACAAAGATTTACGAGCAGTACTTC. Its translation is CASSSSLGTKIYEQYF. The chain has TRBV27 and TRBJ2-7, with a possible D match to TRBD1 (6 bases). The CDR3 has 16 residues. V dropped 4 bases and J dropped 4 bases, with 20 bases sitting between them. The V gene's germline CDR1 is MNHEY and CDR2 SMNVEV (reference sequence).

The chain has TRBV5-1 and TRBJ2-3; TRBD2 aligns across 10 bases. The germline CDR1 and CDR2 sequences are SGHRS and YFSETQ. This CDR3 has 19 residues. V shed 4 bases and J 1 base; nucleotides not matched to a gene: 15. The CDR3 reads CASSRAVYSGTSGTDTQYF. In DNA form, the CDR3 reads TGCGCCAGCAGCCGCGCCGTTTATAGCGGGACTAGCGGCACAGATACGCAGTATTTT.

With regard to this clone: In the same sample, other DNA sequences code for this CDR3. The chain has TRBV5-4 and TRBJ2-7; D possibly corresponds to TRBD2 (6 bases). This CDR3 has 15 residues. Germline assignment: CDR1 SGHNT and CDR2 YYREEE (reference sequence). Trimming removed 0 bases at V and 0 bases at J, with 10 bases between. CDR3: CASSLGGESSYEQYF. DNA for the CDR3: TGTGCCAGCAGCTTGGGCGGGGAAAGCTCCTACGAGCAGTACTTC.